A selection of T cell receptor beta chains follows, all from one sample in a study of CD8 T cells in Susac syndrome. MiXCR, run by TCRdb on the immunoSEQ multiplex PCR reads, gives a single entry per CDR3 protein. The sample consists of roughly 110,000 distinct CDR3 sequences, 92% of them appearing once. Sequenced input: CD4+ T cells from PBMCs. The receptors were sampled from a human donor in good health. CDR3s include the opening cysteine and the closing phenylalanine or tryptophan. Fields, in order: D gene, J gene, V gene, clone size, CDR3 protein, CDR3 DNA. A D gene is named only where the DNA matches it firmly. Clone size is given for some rows only: seen once, a few or many times, or a class if the clone is expanded.

>.|TRBJ1-1|TRBV9|.
CASSVVRGNTEAFF
TGTGCCAGCAGCGTAGTCCGGGGTAACACTGAAGCTTTCTTT
>TRBD2|TRBJ2-1|TRBV19|.
CASSIGLAGYNEQFF
TGTGCCAGTAGTATAGGGCTAGCGGGGTACAATGAGCAGTTCTTC
>.|TRBJ2-2|TRBV25-1|.
CASMGQMNTGELFF
TGTGCCAGCATGGGGCAGATGAACACCGGGGAGCTGTTTTTT
>TRBD1|TRBJ2-5|TRBV19|.
CASTETGDSETQYF
TGTGCCAGTACCGAAACAGGGGATTCCGAGACCCAGTACTTC
>.|TRBJ2-2|TRBV19|.
CASRSTGNTGELFF
TGTGCCAGTAGGTCGACAGGGAACACCGGGGAGCTGTTTTTT
>.|TRBJ1-1|TRBV14|.
CASSQALNTEAFF
TGTGCCAGCAGCCAAGCTCTGAACACTGAAGCTTTCTTT
>TRBD2|TRBJ2-7|TRBV4-3|.
CASSRGAGGFPEQYF
TGCGCCAGCAGCCGAGGGGCGGGAGGTTTTCCCGAGCAGTACTTC
>TRBD2|TRBJ2-7|TRBV5-1|.
CASSFLGGDQSYEQYF
TGCGCCAGCAGCTTCCTCGGGGGGGATCAGTCCTACGAGCAGTACTTC
>.|TRBJ2-7|TRBV6-2/TRBV6-3|.
CASSYSLGSSYEQYF
TGTGCCAGCAGTTACTCTTTGGGTAGCTCCTACGAGCAGTACTTC
>TRBD1|TRBJ2-5|TRBV29-1|.
CSVETGTGVETQYF
TGCAGCGTCGAGACCGGGACAGGGGTCGAGACCCAGTACTTC
>.|TRBJ1-1|TRBV28|.
CASRTTRGGTEAFF
TGTGCCAGCAGGACCACTCGAGGAGGAACTGAAGCTTTCTTT
>TRBD2|TRBJ2-1|TRBV5-1|.
CASSRGTSGGYNEQFF
TGCGCCAGCAGCCGTGGGACTAGCGGGGGATACAATGAGCAGTTCTTC
>TRBD2|TRBJ2-7|TRBV20-1|.
CSARDSGYDASGFSYEQYF
TGCAGTGCTAGAGATTCAGGGTACGACGCTAGCGGGTTCTCCTACGAGCAGTACTTC
>.|TRBJ1-1|TRBV6-5|.
CASRDFWQGVTEAFF
TGTGCCAGCAGGGATTTCTGGCAGGGTGTGACTGAAGCTTTCTTT
>TRBD1|TRBJ2-2|TRBV5-4|.
CASAGTGSSGELFF
TGTGCCAGTGCCGGGACAGGGTCATCCGGGGAGCTGTTTTTT
>TRBD1|TRBJ1-1|TRBV7-9|.
CASSQQGTASRRAFF
TGTGCCAGCAGCCAACAGGGGACAGCAAGCCGCAGGGCTTTCTTT
>.|TRBJ2-7|TRBV21-1|once
CASSKGGLWDRAPYEQYF
TGTGCCAGCAGCAAAGGAGGCCTTTGGGACAGGGCACCCTACGAGCAGTACTTC
>TRBD1|TRBJ1-2|TRBV29-1|.
CSVAGTGDYGYTF
TGCAGCGTAGCCGGGACAGGGGACTATGGCTACACCTTC
>.|TRBJ2-7|TRBV7-9|.
CASSLAREQYF
TGTGCCAGCAGCTTAGCCCGGGAGCAGTACTTC
>.|TRBJ1-2|TRBV18|.
CASSAGDLYGYTF
TGTGCCAGCTCGGCAGGGGATCTCTATGGCTACACCTTC
>.|TRBJ1-5|TRBV20-1|.
CSASQQGPNQPQHF
TGCAGTGCTAGCCAACAGGGACCCAATCAGCCCCAGCATTTT
>.|TRBJ1-2|TRBV7-2|.
CASSAGHGGYTF
TGTGCCAGCAGTGCAGGACATGGTGGCTACACCTTC
>TRBD2|TRBJ2-1|TRBV29-1|.
CSVVGTSGSYSRSYNEQFF
TGCAGCGTTGTAGGGACTAGCGGGAGTTATTCGAGGTCCTACAATGAGCAGTTCTTC
>.|TRBJ2-7|TRBV6-5|.
CASSPRWSYEQYF
TGTGCCAGCAGCCCCAGGTGGTCCTACGAGCAGTACTTC
>.|TRBJ1-1|TRBV4-2|.
CASSQAEGIGVTEAFF
TGTGCCAGCAGCCAAGCTGAAGGGATCGGGGTTACTGAAGCTTTCTTT
>TRBD2|TRBJ2-7|TRBV19|.
CASSLQTVGRAPYEQYF
TGTGCCAGTAGCCTTCAGACCGTCGGGAGGGCCCCCTACGAGCAGTACTTC
>.|TRBJ1-5|TRBV3-1|.
CASSVDQPQHF
TGTGCCAGCAGCGTGGATCAGCCCCAGCATTTT
>.|TRBJ1-2|TRBV10-3|.
CAISVNMGIGPYGYTF
TGTGCCATCAGTGTTAATATGGGAATAGGGCCTTATGGCTACACCTTC
>.|TRBJ2-3|TRBV7-2|.
CASSYPGSSVHF
TGTGCCAGCAGCTATCCCGGGTCCAGCGTCCATTTT
>TRBD2|TRBJ2-7|TRBV27|.
CASSSGLASPHEQYF
TGTGCCAGCAGTTCCGGACTAGCCAGCCCCCACGAGCAGTACTTC
>.|TRBJ1-1|TRBV29-1|.
CSVKRGGNTEAFF
TGCAGCGTTAAACGGGGAGGCAACACTGAAGCTTTCTTT
>.|TRBJ1-4|TRBV4-2|.
CASSQARQAPRLATNEKLFF
TGTGCCAGCAGCCAAGCCAGACAGGCGCCCCGGTTAGCAACTAATGAAAAACTGTTTTTT
>.|TRBJ2-1|TRBV7-2|.
CASSRGQGEQFF
TGTGCCAGCTCCCGGGGGCAGGGTGAGCAGTTCTTC
>TRBD1|TRBJ1-2|TRBV7-9|.
CASSFPDRGRDYGYTF
TGTGCCAGCAGCTTCCCGGACAGGGGTCGCGACTATGGCTACACCTTC
>TRBD2|TRBJ2-1|TRBV5-1|.
CASSLRTSGGQGEQFF
TGCGCCAGCAGCTTGAGGACTAGCGGGGGGCAGGGTGAGCAGTTCTTC
>TRBD1|TRBJ2-7|TRBV4-1|.
CASRDRVTTYEQYF
TGCGCCAGCAGGGACAGGGTGACAACCTACGAGCAGTACTTC
>TRBD1|TRBJ1-4|TRBV28|.
CASSSFRGGYEKLFF
TGTGCCAGCAGTTCCTTCAGGGGGGGGTACGAAAAACTGTTTTTT
>.|TRBJ2-3|TRBV20-1|once
CSARRRATSGTDTQYF
TGCAGTGCTAGAAGGCGGGCGACTTCCGGCACAGATACGCAGTATTTT
>.|TRBJ1-1|TRBV7-9|.
CASSADRTEAFF
TGTGCCAGCAGCGCGGACAGAACTGAAGCTTTCTTT
>.|TRBJ2-1|TRBV7-9|.
CASSTRDPRNEQFF
TGTGCCAGCAGCACCCGGGACCCTCGGAATGAGCAGTTCTTC
>.|TRBJ1-2|TRBV10-3|.
CAISDPHRVYGYTF
TGTGCCATCAGTGACCCCCACAGGGTGTATGGCTACACCTTC
>.|TRBJ1-5|TRBV4-3|.
CASSQEENLGPQHF
TGCGCCAGCAGCCAAGAGGAAAACCTGGGGCCCCAGCATTTT
>.|TRBJ1-5|TRBV6-5|once
CASRRTVNSNQPQHF
TGTGCCAGCAGACGGACGGTTAATAGCAATCAGCCCCAGCATTTT
>TRBD2|TRBJ2-2|TRBV7-3|.
CASQASGGTNTGELFF
TGTGCCAGCCAGGCTAGCGGGGGGACGAACACCGGGGAGCTGTTTTTT
>.|TRBJ2-6|TRBV18|.
CASSSALGANVLTF
TGTGCCAGCTCGTCAGCCCTCGGGGCCAACGTCCTGACTTTC
>TRBD2|TRBJ2-3|TRBV20-1|.
CSAREKAGPNPDTQYF
TGCAGTGCTAGAGAGAAAGCGGGACCAAACCCAGATACGCAGTATTTT
>.|TRBJ2-2|TRBV4-3|.
CASSQDYPGQRLFF
TGCGCCAGCAGCCAAGATTATCCGGGACAAAGACTGTTTTTT
>.|TRBJ2-1|TRBV19|.
CAVYPRGGRDEQFF
TGTGCCGTCTACCCAAGAGGGGGGAGGGATGAGCAGTTCTTC
>.|TRBJ1-2|TRBV29-1|.
CSVDGRLGGYTF
TGCAGCGTTGATGGCAGGTTAGGCGGCTACACCTTC
>TRBD2|TRBJ2-1|TRBV3-1|.
CASSQVKSGRAINEQFF
TGTGCCAGCAGCCAAGTTAAAAGCGGGAGGGCCATAAATGAGCAGTTCTTC
>TRBD1|TRBJ1-2|TRBV19|.
CASSPGDRNYAGNTF
TGTGCCAGTAGTCCGGGGGACAGGAATTATGCCGGGAACACCTTC
>.|TRBJ2-7|TRBV4-3|.
CASSQEVSYEQYF
TGCGCCAGCAGCCAAGAGGTCTCCTACGAGCAGTACTTC
>TRBD2|TRBJ2-7|TRBV20-1|.
CSARPRTRRAYEQYF
TGCAGTGCTAGACCTCGGACTAGAAGAGCCTACGAGCAGTACTTC
>.|TRBJ1-1|TRBV6-5|.
CASSPLSFTEAFF
TGTGCCAGCAGTCCCCTCAGTTTTACTGAAGCTTTCTTT
>.|TRBJ1-5|TRBV20-1|.
CSARESYSNQPQHF
TGCAGTGCTAGAGAAAGTTATAGCAATCAGCCCCAGCATTTT